The rows below give T cell receptor beta chains drawn from one sample of a study of identical twins. TCRdb recomputed calls from the 5' RACE reads with MiXCR, one row per CDR3 protein. The repertoire has 500,000 to 550,000 distinct CDR3 sequences, about 20% of them found once; the top ten carry about 0.91%. These data also formed part of another study, on T cells expressing NK-cell markers.

The sequenced sample consisted of CD4+ T cells sorted from blood. The origin of the receptors is a woman between 18 and 29 years old in good health. Each CDR3 is given with its conserved first and last residue. D genes are given only for firm matches. Not all rows give a size; the values are once, few, many and, for expanded clones, a class.

v_gene,j_gene,abundance,d_gene,CDR3aa,CDR3nt
TRBV15,TRBJ1-2,few,.,CATSREDRTGGYTF,TGTGCCACCAGCAGAGAAGACAGGACCGGTGGCTACACCTTC
TRBV12-3/TRBV12-4,TRBJ2-1,few,TRBD2,CASSPHVSGGASNEQFF,TGTGCCAGCAGTCCCCATGTGAGCGGGGGGGCCAGTAATGAGCAGTTCTTC
TRBV15,TRBJ1-1,.,TRBD1,CATNPGQGFGYTEAFF,TGTGCCACCAACCCGGGACAGGGCTTTGGGTACACTGAAGCTTTCTTT
TRBV5-1,TRBJ2-3,few,.,CASSPAATTDTQYF,TGCGCCAGCAGCCCCGCGGCCACCACAGATACGCAGTATTTT
TRBV4-1,TRBJ2-1,.,.,CASSQDGAASLNEQFF,TGCGCCAGCAGCCAAGACGGGGCTGCTAGTCTAAATGAGCAGTTCTTC
TRBV7-9,TRBJ2-1,.,.,CASSLVGRASDEQFF,TGTGCCAGCAGCTTAGTTGGCAGGGCTTCGGATGAGCAGTTCTTC
TRBV2,TRBJ2-1,.,.,CASGGANEQFF,TGTGCCAGCGGGGGGGCGAATGAGCAGTTCTTC
TRBV6-1,TRBJ1-6,.,TRBD1,CASSPGQFFSPLHF,TGTGCCAGCAGCCCGGGACAGTTCTTTTCACCCCTCCACTTT
TRBV29-1,TRBJ2-5,.,.,CSVVLAETQYF,TGCAGCGTTGTTCTAGCGGAGACCCAGTACTTC
TRBV5-1,TRBJ2-5,.,TRBD2,CASSLARTSGSQETQYF,TGCGCCAGCAGCTTGGCCAGGACTAGCGGGAGCCAAGAGACCCAGTACTTC
TRBV10-3,TRBJ2-1,.,.,CAISSPPSFRDSHNEQFF,TGTGCCATCAGTTCCCCGCCCTCCTTCCGCGACTCCCACAATGAGCAGTTCTTC
TRBV27,TRBJ1-6,.,.,CASSPWDHADSPLHF,TGTGCCAGCTCTCCCTGGGACCACGCGGATTCACCCCTCCACTTT
TRBV12-3/TRBV12-4,TRBJ2-7,many,TRBD2,CASSRSVTSSSYEQYF,TGTGCCAGCAGTCGTTCGGTGACTAGCTCCTCCTACGAGCAGTACTTC
TRBV6-1,TRBJ2-3,few,TRBD2,CASTLAGADTQYF,TGTGCCAGCACTCTAGCGGGGGCAGATACGCAGTATTTT
TRBV12-3/TRBV12-4,TRBJ2-5,.,.,CASSAQTGPQETQYF,TGTGCCAGCAGTGCCCAGACAGGACCTCAAGAGACCCAGTACTTC
TRBV12-3/TRBV12-4,TRBJ2-1,few,.,CASSLMTSRFF,TGTGCCAGCAGTTTAATGACTAGTCGGTTCTTC
TRBV20-1,TRBJ2-5,.,TRBD1,CSANTRGQKETQYF,TGCAGTGCTAATACTAGGGGACAGAAAGAGACCCAGTACTTC
TRBV11-2,TRBJ2-4,few,TRBD2,CASSLGLAGAKLKNIQYF,TGTGCCAGCAGCTTGGGACTAGCGGGAGCCAAGCTCAAAAACATTCAGTACTTC
TRBV5-4,TRBJ2-1,once,TRBD2,CASSLAQRGRDEQFF,TGTGCCAGCAGCTTGGCCCAGCGGGGGCGAGATGAGCAGTTCTTC